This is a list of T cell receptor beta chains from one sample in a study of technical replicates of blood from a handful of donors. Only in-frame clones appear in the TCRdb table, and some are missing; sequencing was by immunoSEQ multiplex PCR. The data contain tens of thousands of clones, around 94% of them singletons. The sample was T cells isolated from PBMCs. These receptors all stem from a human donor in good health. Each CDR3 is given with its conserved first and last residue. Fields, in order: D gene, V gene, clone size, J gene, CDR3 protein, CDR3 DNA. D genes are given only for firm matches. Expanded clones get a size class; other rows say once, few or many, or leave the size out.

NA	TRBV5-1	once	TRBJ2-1	CASSFLIPDGGSYNEQFF	TGCGCCAGCAGCTTTCTAATACCGGACGGGGGCTCCTACAATGAGCAGTTCTTC
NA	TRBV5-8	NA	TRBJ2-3	CASSLTLLSARVDTQYF	TGTGCCAGCAGCTTGACGCTCCTAAGCGCCAGAGTAGATACGCAGTATTTT
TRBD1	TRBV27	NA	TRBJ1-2	CASSFNTGTGRRYGYTF	TGTGCCAGCAGTTTCAACACCGGGACAGGGCGTCGGTATGGCTACACCTTC
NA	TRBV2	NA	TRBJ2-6	CASSEAPTGANVLTF	TGTGCCAGCAGTGAAGCGCCTACGGGGGCCAACGTCCTGACTTTC
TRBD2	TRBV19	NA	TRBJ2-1	CASSIQAGGTYEQFF	TGTGCCAGTAGTATACAAGCGGGAGGGACCTATGAGCAGTTCTTC
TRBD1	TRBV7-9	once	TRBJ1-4	CASSSTGGRGNEKLFF	TGTGCCAGCAGCTCGACAGGGGGACGGGGTAATGAAAAACTGTTTTTT
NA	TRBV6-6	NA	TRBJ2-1	CASSYSAGAAEQFF	TGTGCCAGCAGTTACTCGGCGGGGGCCGCTGAGCAGTTCTTC
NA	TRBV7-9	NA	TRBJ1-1	CASSSRGLGAFF	TGTGCCAGCAGCTCCAGGGGATTGGGAGCTTTCTTT
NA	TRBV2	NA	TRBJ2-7	CASSTDTYEQYF	TGTGCCAGCAGCACAGATACCTACGAGCAGTACTTC
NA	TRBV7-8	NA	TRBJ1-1	CASTLGHNTEAFF	TGTGCCAGCACCTTGGGACATAACACTGAAGCTTTCTTT
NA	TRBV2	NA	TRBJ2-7	CASREQEDGAYEQYF	TGTGCCAGCAGGGAACAGGAGGACGGCGCCTACGAGCAGTACTTC
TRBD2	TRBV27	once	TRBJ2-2	CASRWTSYGGELFF	TGTGCCAGCAGATGGACTAGCTACGGCGGGGAGCTGTTTTTT
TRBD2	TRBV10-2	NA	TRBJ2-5	CASSESPSSGRETQYF	TGCGCCAGCAGTGAGTCACCCTCTAGCGGGAGAGAGACCCAGTACTTC
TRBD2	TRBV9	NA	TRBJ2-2	CASSAGTSANTGELFF	TGTGCCAGCAGCGCGGGGACTAGCGCGAACACCGGGGAGCTGTTTTTT
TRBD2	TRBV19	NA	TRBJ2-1	CASSLRSGGYNEQFF	TGTGCCAGTAGTCTCAGAAGCGGGGGGTACAATGAGCAGTTCTTC
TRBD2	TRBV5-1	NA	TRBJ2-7	CASSLAGLAGFIEQYF	TGCGCCAGCAGCTTGGCCGGACTAGCGGGATTTATCGAGCAGTACTTC
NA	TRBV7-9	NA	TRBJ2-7	CASSRRGERSYEQYF	TGTGCCAGCAGCCGGAGAGGTGAAAGGAGCTACGAGCAGTACTTC
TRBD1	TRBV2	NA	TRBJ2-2	CASSPGQDTGELFF	TGTGCCAGCAGTCCAGGACAGGACACCGGGGAGCTGTTTTTT